The clone carrying this TCR beta chain was seen a few times. This record comes from a study of blood T cell repertoires in COVID-19. Overall study context: T cells, B-cell-depleted T cells, or PBMCs supplied cDNA or gDNA.

Here immunoSEQ multiplex PCR was the method, and the copy in TCRdb shows in-frame clones only, minus some. The sample holds roughly 80,000 clones; more than 75% are singletons and the top ten take about 2.1%. Trimming at V came to 4 bases and at J to 0 bases, leaving 3 bases not matched to a gene. CDR3 length: 15 amino acids. Looked up from germline, CDR1 is LGHDT and CDR2 is YNNKEL (reference sequence). The sample taken for sequencing was peripheral blood. The chain employs TRBV3-1 (or the pseudogene TRBV3-2) and TRBJ1-5; 7 bases line up with TRBD1. The origin of this receptor is a woman aged 55-70 years with acute or convalescent COVID-19. As DNA, the CDR3 is TGTGCCAGCAGCCCACAGGGGAGTAGCAATCAGCCCCAGCATTTT. This gives the protein CASSPQGSSNQPQHF.